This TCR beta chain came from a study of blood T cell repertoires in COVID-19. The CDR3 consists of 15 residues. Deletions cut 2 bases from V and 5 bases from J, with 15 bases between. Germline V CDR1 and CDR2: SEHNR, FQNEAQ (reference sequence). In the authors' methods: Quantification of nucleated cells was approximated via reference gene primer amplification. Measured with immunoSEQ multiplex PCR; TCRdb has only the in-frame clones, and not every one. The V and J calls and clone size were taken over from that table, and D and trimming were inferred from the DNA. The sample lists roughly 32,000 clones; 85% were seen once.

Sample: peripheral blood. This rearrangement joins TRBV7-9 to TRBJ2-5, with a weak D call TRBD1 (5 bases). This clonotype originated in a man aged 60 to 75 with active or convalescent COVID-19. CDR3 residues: CASSLTVQGFETQYF. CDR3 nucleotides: TGTGCCAGCAGCTTAACGGTTCAGGGATTTGAGACCCAGTACTTC.